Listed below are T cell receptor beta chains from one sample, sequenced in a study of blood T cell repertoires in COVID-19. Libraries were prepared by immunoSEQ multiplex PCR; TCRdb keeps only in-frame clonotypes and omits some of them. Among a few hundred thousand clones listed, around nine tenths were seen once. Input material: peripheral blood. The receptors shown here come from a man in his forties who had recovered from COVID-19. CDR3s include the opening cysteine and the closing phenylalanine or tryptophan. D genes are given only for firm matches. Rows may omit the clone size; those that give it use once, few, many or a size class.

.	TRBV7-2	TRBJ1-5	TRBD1	TGTGCCAGCAGCTTAGAGGGGGCCAATCAGCCCCAGCATTTT	CASSLEGANQPQHF
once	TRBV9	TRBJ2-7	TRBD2	TGTGCCAGCAGCCCCCGGGAGGGTGAACACGAGCAGTACTTC	CASSPREGEHEQYF
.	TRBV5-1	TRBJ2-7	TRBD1	TGCGCCAGCAGCTTGCCGGCAGGGGGTCGTGGTTACGAGCAGTACTTC	CASSLPAGGRGYEQYF
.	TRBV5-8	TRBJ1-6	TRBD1	TGTGCCAGCAGCCCAATCGACAGGGTGGATAATTCACCCCTCCACTTT	CASSPIDRVDNSPLHF
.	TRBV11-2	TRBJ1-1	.	TGTGCCAGCAGCTTAGAGCCGCAGGGCTGGTCTTTCTTT	CASSLEPQGWSFF
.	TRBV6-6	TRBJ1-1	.	TGTGCCAGCGTAGGGCGAGCGACAGCAAGGAACACTGAAGCTTTCTTT	CASVGRATARNTEAFF
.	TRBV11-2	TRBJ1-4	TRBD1	TGTGCCAGCAGCCTCCTGAGGACAGGACCTACGGAACTGTTTTTT	CASSLLRTGPTELFF
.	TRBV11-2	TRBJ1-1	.	TGTGCCAGCAGCTTAGCGTACGGAGGGACTGAAGCTTTCTTT	CASSLAYGGTEAFF
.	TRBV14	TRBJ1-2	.	TGTGCCAGCAGCCCGGCGGGGGTTGGAGGCTACACCTTC	CASSPAGVGGYTF
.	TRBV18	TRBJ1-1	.	TGTGCCAGCTCACCTGGACAGCGAAATGAAGCTTTCTTT	CASSPGQRNEAFF
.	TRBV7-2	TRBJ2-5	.	TGTGCCAGCAGCTTAGGGACTGCGATACCCCAAGAGACCCAGTACTTC	CASSLGTAIPQETQYF
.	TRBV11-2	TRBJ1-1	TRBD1	TGTGCCAGCAGCTTGTACGGGACAGGGTCCACTGAAGCTTTCTTT	CASSLYGTGSTEAFF
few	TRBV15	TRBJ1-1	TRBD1	TGTGCCACCAGCCGACAGGGGATAGAAGCTTTCTTT	CATSRQGIEAFF
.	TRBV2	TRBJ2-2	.	TGTGCCAGCAGAAGGGGCCTGTCCGGGCGGACCGGGGAGCTGTTTTTT	CASRRGLSGRTGELFF
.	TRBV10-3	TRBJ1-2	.	TGTGCCATCAGTGAGTCTACCCAGGGCGGCGGCTACACCTTC	CAISESTQGGGYTF
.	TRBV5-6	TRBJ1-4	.	TGTGCCAGCAGCGTACGGAACAGTGAAAAACTGTTTTTT	CASSVRNSEKLFF
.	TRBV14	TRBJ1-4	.	TGTGCCAGCAGCCAAGGACGGCAGGCTAATGAAAAACTGTTTTTT	CASSQGRQANEKLFF
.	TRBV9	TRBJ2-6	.	TGTGCCAGCAGCGTAACTAAACAGGGAAAAGCAGTCTCTGGGGCCAACGTCCTGACTTTC	CASSVTKQGKAVSGANVLTF